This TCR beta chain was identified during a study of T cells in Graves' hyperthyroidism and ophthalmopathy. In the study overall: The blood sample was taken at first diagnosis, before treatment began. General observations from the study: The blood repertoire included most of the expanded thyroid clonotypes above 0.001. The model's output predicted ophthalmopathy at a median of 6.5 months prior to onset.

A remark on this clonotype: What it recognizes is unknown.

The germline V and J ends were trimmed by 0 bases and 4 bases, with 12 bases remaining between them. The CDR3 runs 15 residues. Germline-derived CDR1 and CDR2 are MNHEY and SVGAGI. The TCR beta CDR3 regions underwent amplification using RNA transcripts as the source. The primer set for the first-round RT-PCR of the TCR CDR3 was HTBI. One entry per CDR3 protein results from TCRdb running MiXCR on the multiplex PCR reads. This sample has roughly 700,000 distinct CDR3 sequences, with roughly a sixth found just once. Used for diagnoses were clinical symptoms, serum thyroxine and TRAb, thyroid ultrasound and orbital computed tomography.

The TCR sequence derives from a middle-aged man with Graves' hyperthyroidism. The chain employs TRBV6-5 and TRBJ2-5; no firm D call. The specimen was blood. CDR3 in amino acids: CASSYSTPSTETQYF. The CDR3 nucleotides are TGTGCCAGCAGTTACTCTACCCCTAGTACAGAGACCCAGTACTTC.